This T cell receptor beta chain is drawn from a study of T cells in Graves' hyperthyroidism and ophthalmopathy. It was RNA transcripts that yielded the amplified TCR beta CDR3 regions. HTBI primers were used for first-round RT-PCR of the TCR CDR3. TCRdb fed the multiplex PCR reads into MiXCR, producing one record per CDR3 protein. The sample has more than 500,000 distinct CDR3 sequences, about 16% seen once; the top ten hold less than 30%. Patients having uncontrolled infection, another autoimmune disease, pregnancy or lactation were not included. General study results and limits: A median roughly 6.6 months before onset, the model predicted ophthalmopathy. Among clonotypes expanded in thyroid above 0.001, most were also found in blood.

In regard to this clonotype: No antigen is known for it.

The germline V gene has CDR1 SGDLS and CDR2 YYNGEE. V shed 0 bases and J shed 7 bases, with 23 bases lying between them. This CDR3 has 18 residues. The receptor's source is a woman aged 25 to 39 with Graves' ophthalmopathy. This chain links TRBV9 with TRBJ2-1; tentatively, D is TRBD1 (8 bases). The sequenced material came from blood. CDR3 protein: CASSVAAGRQGLGNEQFF. The CDR3 DNA is TGTGCCAGCAGCGTAGCAGCGGGGAGACAGGGGTTGGGGAATGAGCAGTTCTTC.